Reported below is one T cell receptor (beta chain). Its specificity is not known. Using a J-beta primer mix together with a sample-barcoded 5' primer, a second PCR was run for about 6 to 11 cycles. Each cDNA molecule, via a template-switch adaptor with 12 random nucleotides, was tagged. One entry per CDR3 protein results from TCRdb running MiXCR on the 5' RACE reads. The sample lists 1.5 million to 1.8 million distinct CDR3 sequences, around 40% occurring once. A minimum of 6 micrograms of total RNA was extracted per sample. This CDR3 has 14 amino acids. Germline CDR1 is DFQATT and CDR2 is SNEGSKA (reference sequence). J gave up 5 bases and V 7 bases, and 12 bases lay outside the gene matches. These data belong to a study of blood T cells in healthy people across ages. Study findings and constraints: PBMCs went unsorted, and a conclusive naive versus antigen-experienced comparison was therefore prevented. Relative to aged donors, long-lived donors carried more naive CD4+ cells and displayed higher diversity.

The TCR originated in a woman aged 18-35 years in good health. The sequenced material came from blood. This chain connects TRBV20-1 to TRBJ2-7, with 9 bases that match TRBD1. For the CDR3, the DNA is TGCAGTGTTAGCCGGGACAGGGATAAACACGAGCAGTACTTC. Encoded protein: CSVSRDRDKHEQYF.